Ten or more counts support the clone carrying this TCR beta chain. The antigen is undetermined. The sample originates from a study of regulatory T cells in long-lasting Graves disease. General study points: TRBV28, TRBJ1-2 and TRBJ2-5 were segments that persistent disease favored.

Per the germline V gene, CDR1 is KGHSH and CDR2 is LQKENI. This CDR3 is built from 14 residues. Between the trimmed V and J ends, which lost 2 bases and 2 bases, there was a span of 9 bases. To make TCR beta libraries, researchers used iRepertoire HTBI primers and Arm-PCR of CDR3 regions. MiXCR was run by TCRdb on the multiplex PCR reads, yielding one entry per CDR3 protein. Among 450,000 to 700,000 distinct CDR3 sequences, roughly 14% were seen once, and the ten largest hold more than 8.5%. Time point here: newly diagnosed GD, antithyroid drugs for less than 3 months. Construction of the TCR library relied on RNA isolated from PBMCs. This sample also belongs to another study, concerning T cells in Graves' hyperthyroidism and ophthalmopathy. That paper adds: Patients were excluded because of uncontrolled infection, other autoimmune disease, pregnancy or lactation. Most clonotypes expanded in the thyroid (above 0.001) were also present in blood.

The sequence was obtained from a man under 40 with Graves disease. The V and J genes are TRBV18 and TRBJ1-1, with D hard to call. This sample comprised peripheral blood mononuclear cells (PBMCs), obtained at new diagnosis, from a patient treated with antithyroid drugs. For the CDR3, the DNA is TGTGCCAGCTCACCAAACTCAGGAAACACTGAAGCTTTCTTT. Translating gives CASSPNSGNTEAFF.